The source of this TCR beta chain is a study of T cells after yellow fever vaccination. Study at large: Fractions low in cell number were prepared with SMART-Seq v4 Ultra Low Input. Study-wide findings and caveats: A minor fraction of clonotypes spanned both CD4 and CD8 compartments.

The CDR3 runs to 11 residues. Trimming pared 5 bases from V and 6 bases from J, leaving 7 bases between. CDR1 SEHNR and CDR2 FQNEAQ come from the germline V gene (reference sequence). MiXCR was run by TCRdb on the 5' RACE reads, yielding one entry per CDR3 protein. There are under 30,000 distinct CDR3 sequences in the sample; less than 6.5% occur only once, and roughly 41% lies in the top ten. Many counts were recorded for this clonotype. Its specificity is unknown. The V and J genes are TRBV7-9 and TRBJ1-1; no reliable D call. This material consisted of CD8+ T cells sorted from PBMCs, taken 10 days after the yellow fever booster vaccination. The sequence came from a man between 25 and 39 years old who received the YFV17D yellow fever vaccine. In DNA, the CDR3 is TGTGCCAGCAGCCTACTGGCTGAAGCTTTCTTT. Protein sequence: CASSLLAEAFF.